The sequence of this T cell receptor beta chain was determined in a study of cytomegalovirus exposure and HLA in healthy donors. The study, taken as a whole, reports: Some public TCRs appeared in many individuals, while most sequences were rare.

The ends lost 5 bases at V and 0 bases at J; junction bases unmatched: 10. The CDR3 totals 16 residues. Germline CDR1 and CDR2: SGHVS and FQNEAQ. Notes on this clone: The antigen remains undetermined.

The PCR was carried out with 60 Vbeta primers and 13 Jbeta primers. Assay used: immunoSEQ multiplex PCR; TCRdb lists only in-frame clones, some missing. Of under 200,000 clones listed, 75% were seen once; the top ten hold 2.5% to 3.5%. This TCR was sampled from a woman in her 50s in good health and CMV-seropositive. The V and J genes are TRBV7-8 and TRBJ2-7; 7 nucleotides agree with TRBD1. Sequenced material: PBMCs. The CDR3 DNA reads as TGTGCCAGCAGCCGGATAGGACAGGTGAGCTCCTACGAGCAGTACTTC. It is translated as CASSRIGQVSSYEQYF.